Below are 21 T cell receptor beta chains sequenced from a single sample in a study of cytomegalovirus exposure and HLA in healthy donors. The PCR used 60 Vbeta and 13 Jbeta primers. This table comes from immunoSEQ multiplex PCR, and its TCRdb copy is limited to in-frame clones, with some not included. This sample has about 180,000 clones, with more than 75% found just once. The sequenced sample was PBMCs. Receptors originate from a woman aged 30 to 39 in good health and CMV-seropositive.

The V gene is TRBV5-8, the J gene TRBJ1-5, with 7 bases aligning to TRBD1. Trimming removed 4 bases from V and 10 bases from J; junction bases left unmatched: 8. In germline, CDR1 is SGHTS, CDR2 YDEGEE. There are 13 residues in the CDR3. The DNA for the CDR3 is TGTGCCAGCAGCACACAGGGGACCGCTCCCCAGCATTTT. It translates to CASSTQGTAPQHF.

This chain links TRBV7-2 with TRBJ1-6; a weak D match, TRBD1 (6 bases). Germline values: CDR1 SGHTA, CDR2 FQGNSA. The CDR3 extends over 16 amino acids. V lost 2 bases and J 9 bases, leaving 17 bases between the germline ends. The CDR3 DNA reads as TGTGCCAGCAGCTTACATACATCAGGGGTAGCTTCACCCCTCCACTTT. This translates into CASSLHTSGVASPLHF.

V gene TRBV30 combines with J gene TRBJ2-1; possibly TRBD2 for D (7 bases). V lost 5 bases and J lost 6, with 11 bases in between. The length of the CDR3 is 12 residues. CDR1 GTSNPN and CDR2 SVGIG come from the germline V gene (reference sequence). The CDR3 DNA reads TGTGCCTGGGGCGGGGGCCGCAATGAGCAGTTCTTC. Protein: CAWGGGRNEQFF.

The J gene is TRBJ1-1, the V gene TRBV6-1, with D possibly matching TRBD1 (6 bases). The germline CDR1 and CDR2 sequences are MNHNS and SASEGT. The CDR3 is 14 residues long. V was pared by 4 bases and J by 4 bases, with 13 bases between. This CDR3 reads CASSVGTPATEAFF. In nucleotides, the CDR3 is TGTGCCAGCAGTGTCGGGACACCTGCCACTGAAGCTTTCTTT.

The rearrangement links TRBV19 to TRBJ2-7; D not resolved. Trimming left V 5 bases short and J 6 bases short, with 17 bases between. Germline loops: CDR1 LNHDA, CDR2 SQIVND (reference sequence). The CDR3 sequence is 14 residues long. The CDR3 spells CASSASVTPGEQYF. The CDR3, as DNA: TGTGCCAGTAGTGCATCGGTAACCCCGGGCGAGCAGTACTTC.

This clone was seen a few times. This chain joins TRBV5-1 and TRBJ1-4, with TRBD1 identical over 9 bases. There are 15 residues in the CDR3. J lost 7 bases, V lost 0 bases, and 4 bases had no gene match. Germline V gene sequence: CDR1 SGHRS, CDR2 YFSETQ. The CDR3 DNA sequence: TGCGCCAGCAGCTTGGGGACAGGGGAGGGTGAAAAACTGTTTTTT. This gives the protein CASSLGTGEGEKLFF.

Comment on this clone: One end of the junction does not line up with germline, which may come from a read error. The V and J genes are TRBV9 and TRBJ2-5; D is unclear. The CDR3 totals 15 residues. CDR1 is SGDLS, CDR2 YYNGEE, per germline. CDR3 sequence (DNA): TGTGCCAGCAGCGCCAGATTTGACCCATCAGAGGCCCAGTACTTC. It encodes CASSARFDPSEAQYF.

This chain joins TRBV11-2 and TRBJ2-7; tentative D call: TRBD2 (5 bases). V was shortened by 0 bases and J by 0 bases, with 15 bases between the two germline ends. Looked up from germline, CDR1 is SGHAT and CDR2 is FQNNGV. The CDR3 is 17 residues long. In DNA form, the CDR3 reads TGTGCCAGCAGCTTAGATGAGGGAACATTCTTCTCCTACGAGCAGTACTTC. It encodes CASSLDEGTFFSYEQYF.

The CDR3 region has the DNA TGCGCCAGCAGCCAAGATAGGACAGGCCATGACAATGAGCAGTTCTTC. Its protein is CASSQDRTGHDNEQFF. The rearrangement links TRBV4-3 to TRBJ2-1; 7 nucleotides agree with TRBD1. From germline, CDR1 is LGHNA and CDR2 YSLEER. Trimming removed 0 bases from V and 5 bases from J; junction bases left unmatched: 7. The CDR3 consists of 16 residues.

The chain recombines TRBV4-1 with TRBJ2-1; 8 bases fit TRBD1. J was trimmed by 7 bases and V by 8 bases; bases with no gene match: 10. Germline V gives CDR1 MGHRA, CDR2 YSYEKL. This CDR3 spans 14 amino acids. The CDR3 DNA reads TGCGCCAGCGCCTCAAGGCAGGGGGCAAATGAGCAGTTCTTC. It encodes CASASRQGANEQFF.

The rearrangement uses TRBV9 and TRBJ2-3; TRBD2 is a possible D gene (6 bases). The length of the CDR3 is 15 residues. Germline V CDR1 and CDR2: SGDLS, YYNGEE. V dropped 4 bases and J dropped 1 base, with 13 bases sitting between them. CDR3 in amino acids: CASSPSPSGTDTQYF. CDR3 nucleotide sequence: TGTGCCAGCAGCCCCAGCCCTAGCGGCACAGATACGCAGTATTTT.

The chain employs TRBV5-1 and TRBJ2-5; 9 nucleotides agree with TRBD2. The length of the CDR3 is 15 residues. Germline CDR1 reads SGHRS; CDR2 reads YFSETQ. Losses at the gene ends were 4 bases for V and 4 bases for J; bases not matched to a gene: 8. The CDR3 sequence: CASSGAGGRRETQYF. CDR3 in DNA: TGCGCCAGCAGCGGAGCGGGGGGCCGGCGAGAGACCCAGTACTTC.

The rearrangement links TRBV9 to TRBJ2-3; 7 positions match TRBD2. Trimming took 4 bases from V and 6 from J; bases not matched to a gene: 14. Per the germline V gene, CDR1 is SGDLS and CDR2 is YYNGEE. This CDR3 is built from 16 residues. This CDR3 reads CASSSRGVAEVDTQYF. CDR3 sequence (DNA): TGTGCCAGCAGCTCCCGGGGGGTAGCGGAGGTCGATACGCAGTATTTT.

The J gene is TRBJ2-5, the V gene TRBV10-1; 11 bases match TRBD2. Germline V gives CDR1 WNHNN, CDR2 SYGVQD (reference sequence). The CDR3 covers 16 residues. The trim removed 7 bases at V and 2 bases at J, leaving 9 bases unmatched. For the CDR3, the DNA is TGCGCCAGCATCCGTAGCGGGGGGGCCAGTCAAGAGACCCAGTACTTC. Translated, it gives CASIRSGGASQETQYF.

V is TRBV2 and J is TRBJ2-3; 9 nucleotides align to TRBD2. The V segment lost 5 bases and the J segment 1 base; nucleotides outside the gene matches: 1. CDR3 length: 14 residues. Germline-derived CDR1 and CDR2 are SNHLY and FYNNEI. CDR3 nucleotide sequence: TGTGCCAGCAGTCGACTAGCGGGCACAGATACGCAGTATTTT. Protein: CASSRLAGTDTQYF.

The rearrangement uses TRBV18 and TRBJ2-5; the match to TRBD1 covers 10 bases. The J call may not be correct, given that the DNA end is closer to TRBJ2-7. This CDR3 spans 16 amino acids. Germline V gives CDR1 KGHSH, CDR2 LQKENI. In DNA, the CDR3 is TGTGCCAGCTCACCCTTGACCGGGACAGGGGATTTCGAGCAGTACTTC. The encoded protein is CASSPLTGTGDFEQYF.

V gene TRBV2 combines with J gene TRBJ2-7; weak D call: TRBD2 (5 bases). V gave up 7 bases and J gave up 7 bases, with 14 bases separating them. Per the germline V gene, CDR1 is SNHLY and CDR2 is FYNNEI. The CDR3 runs to 12 residues. The CDR3 DNA follows: TGTGCCAGCACAGGACTTGGCGCGGAGCAGTACTTC. Translating it yields CASTGLGAEQYF.

This chain uses TRBV9 with TRBJ1-2; 9 bases agree with TRBD1. V shed 4 bases and J 4 bases; nucleotides not matched to a gene: 8. The CDR3 totals 15 residues. The germline CDR1 and CDR2 sequences are SGDLS and YYNGEE. CDR3: CASSSNRGLSYGYTF. CDR3 sequence (DNA): TGTGCCAGCAGCTCAAACAGGGGGCTGAGCTATGGCTACACCTTC. Complete variable domain (other parts from reference TRBV9 and TRBJ1-2): DSGVTQTPKHLITATGQRVTLRCSPRSGDLSVYWYQQSLDQGLQFLIQYYNGEERAKGNILERFSAQQFPDLHSELNLSSLELGDSALYFCASSSNRGLSYGYTFGSGTRLTVV.

The chain links TRBV18 to TRBJ1-1; weak D call: TRBD1 (6 bases). CDR3 length: 14 amino acids. Trimming shortened V by 3 bases and J by 2 bases, and 10 bases separated the two germline ends. CDR1 KGHSH and CDR2 LQKENI come from the germline V gene. The CDR3 is CASSPQGSNTEAFF. The CDR3 region has the DNA TGTGCCAGCTCACCGCAGGGGTCCAACACTGAAGCTTTCTTT. Combining the CDR3 with reference TRBV18 and TRBJ1-1 gives the whole variable domain NAGVMQNPRHLVRRRGQEARLRCSPMKGHSHVYWYRQLPEEGLKFMVYLQKENIIDESGMPKERFSAEFPKEGPSILRIQQVVRGDSAAYFCASSPQGSNTEAFFGQGTRLTVV.

The rearrangement links TRBV9 to TRBJ1-1; D not certain. Per the germline V gene, CDR1 is SGDLS and CDR2 is YYNGEE. The V end was cut by 4 bases, the J end by 1 base, with 8 bases between. This CDR3 contains 13 residues. CDR3 sequence reads: CASSQHPNTEAFF. The CDR3 nucleotides read TGTGCCAGCAGCCAACACCCGAACACTGAAGCTTTCTTT.

DNA for the CDR3: TGTGCCAGCAGCTGGGCCATAGGCGAAGAGACCCAGTACTTC. Its protein product is CASSWAIGEETQYF. V is TRBV5-5 and J is TRBJ2-5; no definite D call. The germline V and J ends were trimmed by 3 bases and 3 bases, with 12 bases remaining between them. The V gene's germline CDR1 is SGHKS and CDR2 YYEKEE (reference sequence). The CDR3 runs 14 residues. Using reference TRBV5-5 and TRBJ2-5 for the parts outside the CDR3, the full variable domain is DAGVTQSPTHLIKTRGQQVTLRCSPISGHKSVSWYQQVLGQGPQFIFQYYEKEERGRGNFPDRFSARQFPNYSSELNVNALLLGDSALYLCASSWAIGEETQYFGPGTRLLVL.